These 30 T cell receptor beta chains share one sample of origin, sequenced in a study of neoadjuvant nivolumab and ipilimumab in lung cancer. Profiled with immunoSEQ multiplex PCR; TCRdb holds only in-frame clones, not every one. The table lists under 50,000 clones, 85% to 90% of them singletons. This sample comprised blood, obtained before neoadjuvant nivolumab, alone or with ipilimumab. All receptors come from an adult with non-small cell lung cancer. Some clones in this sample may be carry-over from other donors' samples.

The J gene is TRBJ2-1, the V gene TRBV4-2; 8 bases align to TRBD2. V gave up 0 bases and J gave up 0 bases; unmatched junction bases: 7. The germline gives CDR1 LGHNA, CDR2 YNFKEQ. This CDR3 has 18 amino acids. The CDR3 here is CASSQDRSSGPSYNEQFF. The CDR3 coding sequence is TGTGCCAGCAGCCAAGATAGGTCTAGCGGGCCCTCCTACAATGAGCAGTTCTTC.

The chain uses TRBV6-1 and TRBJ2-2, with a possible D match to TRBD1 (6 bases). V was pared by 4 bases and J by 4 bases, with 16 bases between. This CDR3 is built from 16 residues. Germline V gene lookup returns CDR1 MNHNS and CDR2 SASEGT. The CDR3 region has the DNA TGTGCCAGCAGTGGAATTAAGACAGGACCCACCGGGGAGCTGTTTTTT. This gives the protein CASSGIKTGPTGELFF.

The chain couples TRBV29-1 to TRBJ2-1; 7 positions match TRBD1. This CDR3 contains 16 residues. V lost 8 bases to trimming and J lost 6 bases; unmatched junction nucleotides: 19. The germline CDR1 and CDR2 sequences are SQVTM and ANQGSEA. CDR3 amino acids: CSISYTGAGSGNEQFF. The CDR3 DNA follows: TGCAGCATTTCCTATACAGGGGCCGGGTCTGGCAATGAGCAGTTCTTC.

CDR3 in amino acids: CASSLSGLAGAYEQYF. CDR3 DNA sequence: TGTGCCAGCAGCTTGTCTGGTCTAGCGGGGGCCTACGAGCAGTACTTC. This chain connects TRBV5-8 to TRBJ2-7; 10 bases match TRBD2. V trimming: 1 base; J trimming: 2 bases; junction bases outside the gene matches: 6. This CDR3 comprises 16 residues. The germline CDR1 and CDR2 sequences are SGHTS and YDEGEE. The entire variable domain, with the rest obtained from reference TRBV5-8 and TRBJ2-7, is as follows: EAGVTQSPTHLIKTRGQQATLRCSPISGHTSVYWYQQALGLGLQFLLWYDEGEERNRGNFPPRFSGRQFPNYSSELNVNALELEDSALYLCASSLSGLAGAYEQYFGPGTRLTVT.

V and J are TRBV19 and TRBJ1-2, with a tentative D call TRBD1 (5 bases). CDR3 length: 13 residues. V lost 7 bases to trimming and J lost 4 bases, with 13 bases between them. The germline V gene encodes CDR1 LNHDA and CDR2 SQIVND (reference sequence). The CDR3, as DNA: TGTGCCAGTACTAAGGGACCGACCTATGGCTACACCTTC. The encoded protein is CASTKGPTYGYTF.

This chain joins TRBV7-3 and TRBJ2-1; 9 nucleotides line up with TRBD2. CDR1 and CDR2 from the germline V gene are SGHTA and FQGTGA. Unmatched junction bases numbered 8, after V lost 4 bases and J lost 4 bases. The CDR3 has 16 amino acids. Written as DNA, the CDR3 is TGTGCCAGCAGCTACACCGGGACTAGCTCTTACAATGAGCAGTTCTTC. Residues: CASSYTGTSSYNEQFF.

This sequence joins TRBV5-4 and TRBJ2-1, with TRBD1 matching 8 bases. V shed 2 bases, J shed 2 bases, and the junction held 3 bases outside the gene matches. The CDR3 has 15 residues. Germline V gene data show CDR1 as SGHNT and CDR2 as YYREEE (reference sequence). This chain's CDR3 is CASSFDRGTYNEQFF. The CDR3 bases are TGTGCCAGCAGCTTTGACAGGGGAACCTACAATGAGCAGTTCTTC.

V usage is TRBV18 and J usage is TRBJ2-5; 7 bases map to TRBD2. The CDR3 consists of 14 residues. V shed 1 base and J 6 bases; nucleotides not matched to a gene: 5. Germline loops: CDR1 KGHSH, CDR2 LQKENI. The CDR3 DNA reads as TGTGCCAGCTCACCACAACGGGGGGAAAAGACCCAGTACTTC. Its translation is CASSPQRGEKTQYF.

CDR3 bases: TGTGCTAGTGCCCTAAGCTACGAGCAGTACTTC. Its protein is CASALSYEQYF. The chain uses TRBV12-5 and TRBJ2-5; no reliable D call. With the DNA end fitting TRBJ2-7 better, the J assignment may be wrong. The CDR3 has 11 residues. The germline V gene encodes CDR1 LGHNT and CDR2 FRNRAP.

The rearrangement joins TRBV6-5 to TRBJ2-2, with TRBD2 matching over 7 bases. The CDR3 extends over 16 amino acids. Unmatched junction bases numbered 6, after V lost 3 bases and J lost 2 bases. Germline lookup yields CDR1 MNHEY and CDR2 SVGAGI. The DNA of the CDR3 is TGTGCCAGCAGTTATGATAGCGGGCCTAACACCGGGGAGCTGTTTTTT. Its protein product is CASSYDSGPNTGELFF.

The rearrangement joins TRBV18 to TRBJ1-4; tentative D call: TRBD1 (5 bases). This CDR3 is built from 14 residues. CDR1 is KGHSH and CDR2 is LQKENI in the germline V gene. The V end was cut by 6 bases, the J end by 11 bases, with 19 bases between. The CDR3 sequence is CASSRDPLEGKLFF. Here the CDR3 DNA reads TGTGCCAGCTCTCGGGACCCCCTGGAGGGGAAACTGTTTTTT.

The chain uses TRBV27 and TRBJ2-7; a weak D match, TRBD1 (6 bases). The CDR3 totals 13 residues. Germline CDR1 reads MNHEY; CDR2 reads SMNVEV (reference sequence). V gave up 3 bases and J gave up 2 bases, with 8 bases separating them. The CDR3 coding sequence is TGTGCCAGCAGTTTTGGACAGACCTACGAGCAGTACTTC. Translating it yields CASSFGQTYEQYF.

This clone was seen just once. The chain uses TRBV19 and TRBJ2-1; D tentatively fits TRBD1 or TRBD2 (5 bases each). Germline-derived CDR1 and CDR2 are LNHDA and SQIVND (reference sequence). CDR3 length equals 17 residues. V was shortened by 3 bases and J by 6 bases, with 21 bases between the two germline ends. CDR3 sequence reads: CASSMGFLRGAINEQFF. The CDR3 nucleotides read TGTGCCAGTAGTATGGGTTTTCTGAGGGGCGCGATCAATGAGCAGTTCTTC.

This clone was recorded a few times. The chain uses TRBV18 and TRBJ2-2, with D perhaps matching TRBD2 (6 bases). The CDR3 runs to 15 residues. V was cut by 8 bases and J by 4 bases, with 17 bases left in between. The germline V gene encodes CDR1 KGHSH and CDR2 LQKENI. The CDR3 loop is CASTSGTAITGELFF. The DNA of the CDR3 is TGTGCCAGCACCTCCGGGACTGCTATCACCGGGGAGCTGTTTTTT.

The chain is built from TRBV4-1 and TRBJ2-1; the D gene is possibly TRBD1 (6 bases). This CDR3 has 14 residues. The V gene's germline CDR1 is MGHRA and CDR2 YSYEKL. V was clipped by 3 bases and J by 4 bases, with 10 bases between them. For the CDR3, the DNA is TGCGCCAGCAGCCACTTACAGGGTTACAATGAGCAGTTCTTC. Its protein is CASSHLQGYNEQFF.

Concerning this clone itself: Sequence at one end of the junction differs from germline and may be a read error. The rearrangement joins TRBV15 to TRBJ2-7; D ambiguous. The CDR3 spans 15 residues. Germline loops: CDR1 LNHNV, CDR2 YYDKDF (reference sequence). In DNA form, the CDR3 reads TGTGCCACCAGCCGAGAGAGCACAGCCTCTTACGAGCAGTACTTC. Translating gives CATSRESTASYEQYF.

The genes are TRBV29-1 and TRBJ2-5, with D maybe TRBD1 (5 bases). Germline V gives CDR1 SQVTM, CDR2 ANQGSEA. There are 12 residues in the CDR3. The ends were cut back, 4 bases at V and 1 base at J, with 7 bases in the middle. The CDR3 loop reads CSVGQIQETQYF. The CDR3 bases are TGCAGCGTTGGACAGATCCAAGAGACCCAGTACTTC.

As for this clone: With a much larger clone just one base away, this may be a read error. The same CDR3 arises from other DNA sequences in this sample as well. CDR3 loop: CASRDRANTGELFF. The CDR3 DNA is TGTGCCAGCAGGGACAGGGCGAACACCGGGGAGCTGTTTTTT. This sequence joins TRBV9 and TRBJ2-2; TRBD1 matches 8 bases. The CDR3 has 14 residues. The trim removed 5 bases at V and 0 bases at J, leaving 0 bases unmatched. From germline, CDR1 is SGDLS and CDR2 YYNGEE.

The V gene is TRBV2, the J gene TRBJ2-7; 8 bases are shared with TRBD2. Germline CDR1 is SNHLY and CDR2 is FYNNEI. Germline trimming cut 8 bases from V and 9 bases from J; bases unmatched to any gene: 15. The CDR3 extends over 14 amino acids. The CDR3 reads CASGGLAGLRGQYF. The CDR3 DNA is TGTGCCAGCGGCGGACTAGCTGGTCTACGAGGGCAGTACTTC. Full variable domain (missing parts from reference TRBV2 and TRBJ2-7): EPEVTQTPSHQVTQMGQEVILRCVPISNHLYFYWYRQILGQKVEFLVSFYNNEISEKSEIFDDQFSVERPDGSNFTLKIRSTKLEDSAMYFCASGGLAGLRGQYFGPGTRLTVT.

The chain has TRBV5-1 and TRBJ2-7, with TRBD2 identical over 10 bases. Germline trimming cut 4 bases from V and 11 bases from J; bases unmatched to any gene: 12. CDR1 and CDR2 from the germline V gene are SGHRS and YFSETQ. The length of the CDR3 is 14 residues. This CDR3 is CASSEGLARTSEYF. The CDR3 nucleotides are TGCGCCAGCAGCGAGGGACTAGCGCGGACGAGCGAGTACTTC. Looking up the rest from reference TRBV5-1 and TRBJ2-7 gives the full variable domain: KAGVTQTPRYLIKTRGQQVTLSCSPISGHRSVSWYQQTPGQGLQFLFEYFSETQRNKGNFPGRFSGRQFSNSRSEMNVSTLELGDSALYLCASSEGLARTSEYFGPGTRLTVT.

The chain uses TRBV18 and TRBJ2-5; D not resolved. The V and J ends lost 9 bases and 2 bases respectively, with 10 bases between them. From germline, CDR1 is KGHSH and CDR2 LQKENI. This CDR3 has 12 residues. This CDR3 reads CASARKQETQYF. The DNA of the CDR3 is TGTGCCAGTGCTCGGAAACAAGAGACCCAGTACTTC. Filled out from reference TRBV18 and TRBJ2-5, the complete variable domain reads NAGVMQNPRHLVRRRGQEARLRCSPMKGHSHVYWYRQLPEEGLKFMVYLQKENIIDESGMPKERFSAEFPKEGPSILRIQQVVRGDSAAYFCASARKQETQYFGPGTRLLVL.

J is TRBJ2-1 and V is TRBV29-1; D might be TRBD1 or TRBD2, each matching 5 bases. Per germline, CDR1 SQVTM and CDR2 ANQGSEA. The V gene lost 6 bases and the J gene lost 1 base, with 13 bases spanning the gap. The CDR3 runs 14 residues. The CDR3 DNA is TGCAGCGTGGTGGGGGTTATGTCCTACAATGAGCAGTTCTTC. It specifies CSVVGVMSYNEQFF.

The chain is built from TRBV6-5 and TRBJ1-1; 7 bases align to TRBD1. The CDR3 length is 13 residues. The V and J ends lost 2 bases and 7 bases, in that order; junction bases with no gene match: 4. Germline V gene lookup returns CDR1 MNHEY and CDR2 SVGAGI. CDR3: CASSYMRGREAFF. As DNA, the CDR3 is TGTGCCAGCAGTTACATGAGGGGGCGTGAAGCTTTCTTT.

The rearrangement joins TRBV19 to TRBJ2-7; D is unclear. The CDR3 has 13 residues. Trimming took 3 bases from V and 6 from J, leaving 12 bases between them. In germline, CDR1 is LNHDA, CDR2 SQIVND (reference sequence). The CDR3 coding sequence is TGTGCCAGTAGTATGTCAACTTCGTTCGAGCAGTACTTC. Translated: CASSMSTSFEQYF.

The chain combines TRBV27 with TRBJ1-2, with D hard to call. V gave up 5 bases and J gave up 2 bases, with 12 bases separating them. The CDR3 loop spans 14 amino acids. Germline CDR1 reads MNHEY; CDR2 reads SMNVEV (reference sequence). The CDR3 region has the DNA TGTGCCAGCAGTCCCCGGCGGAGAAACTATGGCTACACCTTC. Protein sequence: CASSPRRRNYGYTF.

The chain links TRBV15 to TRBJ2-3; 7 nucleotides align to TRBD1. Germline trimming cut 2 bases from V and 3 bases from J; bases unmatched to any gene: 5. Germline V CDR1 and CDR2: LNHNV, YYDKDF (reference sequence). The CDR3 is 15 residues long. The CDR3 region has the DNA TGTGCCACCAGCAGACGCCAGGGGGTTACAGATACGCAGTATTTT. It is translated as CATSRRQGVTDTQYF.

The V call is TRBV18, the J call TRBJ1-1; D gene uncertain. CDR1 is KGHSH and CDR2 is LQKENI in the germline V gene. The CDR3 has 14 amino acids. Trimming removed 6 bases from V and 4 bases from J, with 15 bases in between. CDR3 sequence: CASSPTPGGTEAFF. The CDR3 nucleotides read TGTGCCAGCTCCCCAACGCCAGGCGGCACTGAAGCTTTCTTT.

CDR3 coding DNA: TGTGCCTGGAGTCGGGGGTCGAACACTGAAGCTTTCTTT. The encoded protein is CAWSRGSNTEAFF. The chain has TRBV30 and TRBJ1-1; D possibly corresponds to TRBD1 (5 bases). Germline-derived CDR1 and CDR2 are GTSNPN and SVGIG (reference sequence). This CDR3 is 13 amino acids long. V lost 2 bases and J 1 base, leaving 8 bases between the germline ends.

The DNA for the CDR3 is TGTGCCAGCAGCTTCACGGAGGGAGATACGCAGTATTTT. This gives the protein CASSFTEGDTQYF. The V gene is TRBV7-2, the J gene TRBJ2-3; possibly TRBD2 for D (6 bases). Germline V gives CDR1 SGHTA, CDR2 FQGNSA. The V end lost 3 bases, the J end lost 5 bases, and 9 bases lay between the germline ends. CDR3 length: 13 residues.

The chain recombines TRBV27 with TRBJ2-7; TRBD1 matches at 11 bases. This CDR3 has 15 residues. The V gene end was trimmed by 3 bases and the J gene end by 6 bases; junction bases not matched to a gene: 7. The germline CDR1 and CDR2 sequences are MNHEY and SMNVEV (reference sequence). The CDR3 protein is CASSFRPGTGGEQYF. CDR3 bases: TGTGCCAGCAGTTTCCGTCCCGGGACAGGGGGCGAGCAGTACTTC.